The 9 T cell receptor beta chains given below trace back to one sample, sequenced in a study of T cell responses to AZD1222 COVID-19 vaccine. Profiling relied on immunoSEQ multiplex PCR, and the TCRdb table lists in-frame clones only, not all of them. The sample includes about 100,000 clones, roughly 87% of them seen just once. Sequencing used peripheral blood, obtained 28 days after the second AZD1222 dose. These receptors were collected from an adult who received the AZD1222 COVID-19 vaccine.

The rearrangement joins TRBV6-6 to TRBJ2-2, with a tentative D call TRBD2 (6 bases). Trimming stripped 6 bases from V and 7 bases from J, with 24 bases between. This CDR3 spans 17 amino acids. Looked up from germline, CDR1 is MNHNY and CDR2 is SVGAGI (reference sequence). For the CDR3, the DNA is TGTGCCAGCAGACGAAACAGAGCAACCTCCGGGAGCGGGGAGCTGTTTTTT. Residues: CASRRNRATSGSGELFF.

This clone was counted a single time. The chain is built from TRBV7-8 and TRBJ1-1, with D possibly TRBD1 on 5 matching bases. V shed 1 base and J shed 6 bases, with 6 bases lying between them. CDR1 SGHVS and CDR2 FQNEAQ come from the germline V gene. CDR3 size: 12 residues. The CDR3 bases are TGTGCCAGCAGCTTAGGAGGGGCTGAAGCTTTCTTT. Its protein product is CASSLGGAEAFF. Supplemented by reference TRBV7-8 and TRBJ1-1, the full variable domain reads GAGVSQSPRYKVAKRGQDVALRCDPISGHVSLFWYQQALGQGPEFLTYFQNEAQLDKSGLPSDRFFAERPEGSVSTLKIQRTQQEDSAVYLCASSLGGAEAFFGQGTRLTVV.

The chain combines TRBV19 with TRBJ2-7, with 9 bases matching TRBD1. Germline CDR1 is LNHDA and CDR2 is SQIVND (reference sequence). After removal of 4 bases from V and 7 bases from J, the junction contained 8 bases not matched to a gene. This CDR3 spans 14 amino acids. In nucleotides, the CDR3 is TGTGCCAGTAGTAATTGGGACAGGGTTGAAGAGCAGTACTTC. As protein: CASSNWDRVEEQYF.

In nucleotides, the CDR3 is TGTGCCAGCAGTTACCCCAATGAGCAGTTCTTC. Encoded protein: CASSYPNEQFF. This chain joins TRBV6-2 or TRBV6-3 and TRBJ2-1, with D unresolved. The germline V and J ends were trimmed by 2 bases and 6 bases, with 2 bases remaining between them. Germline loops: CDR1 MNHEY, CDR2 SVGEGT. The CDR3 is 11 amino acids.

This clone was seen a few times. V gene TRBV28 combines with J gene TRBJ1-4; TRBD1 might be the D (5 bases). Germline V gene data show CDR1 as MDHEN and CDR2 as SYDVKM. The V end lost 4 bases, the J end lost 0 bases, and 9 bases lay between the germline ends. There are 15 residues in the CDR3. CDR3: CASSSMGPTNEKLFF. DNA for the CDR3: TGTGCCAGCAGTTCGATGGGACCAACTAATGAAAAACTGTTTTTT.

The chain couples TRBV7-9 to TRBJ1-5; D may be TRBD1 (6 bases). The germline V gene encodes CDR1 SEHNR and CDR2 FQNEAQ (reference sequence). The CDR3 extends over 16 amino acids. V was clipped by 6 bases and J by 4 bases, with 19 bases between them. The CDR3 nucleotides are TGTGCCAGCAGGCGAGACGGGACATCCAAAAATCAGCCCCAGCATTTT. Encoded protein: CASRRDGTSKNQPQHF.

This chain uses TRBV5-6 with TRBJ1-2; no reliable D call. The germline V gene encodes CDR1 SGHDT and CDR2 YYEEEE. The CDR3 is 13 residues long. The V and J ends lost 6 bases and 5 bases respectively, with 14 bases between them. The chain's CDR3 is CASTSLFGYGYTF. The CDR3 nucleotides are TGTGCCAGCACCTCGTTATTCGGGTATGGCTACACCTTC.

The rearrangement joins TRBV2 to TRBJ2-1; 8 nucleotides agree with TRBD2. Germline CDR1 reads SNHLY; CDR2 reads FYNNEI. Trimming removed 5 bases from V and 2 bases from J; junction bases left unmatched: 2. The CDR3 is 14 residues long. The CDR3 sequence is CASSSTSAYNEQFF. CDR3 nucleotide sequence: TGTGCCAGCAGTTCGACTAGCGCCTACAATGAGCAGTTCTTC. The full variable domain, completed using reference TRBV2 and TRBJ2-1, is EPEVTQTPSHQVTQMGQEVILRCVPISNHLYFYWYRQILGQKVEFLVSFYNNEISEKSEIFDDQFSVERPDGSNFTLKIRSTKLEDSAMYFCASSSTSAYNEQFFGPGTRLTVL.

The genes are TRBV5-1 and TRBJ1-1; D not certain. Trimming shortened V by 0 bases and J by 8 bases, and 14 bases separated the two germline ends. Germline-derived CDR1 and CDR2 are SGHRS and YFSETQ. CDR3 length: 14 amino acids. The CDR3 sequence: CASSLVGEGSEAFF. CDR3 sequence (DNA): TGCGCCAGCAGCTTGGTTGGTGAAGGCTCGGAAGCTTTCTTT.